The following is a T cell receptor beta chain sequence with its context. Its antigen specificity is not known. Per-nucleotide qualities are absent, and no much larger clonotype sits a single base away. This entry comes from a study of blood T cell repertoires in COVID-19 (dated by TCRdb to about 2020). With regard to the full study: Samples covering the acute and convalescent phases of COVID-19 were provided by collaborators in the United States, Italy and Spain. The material from the prospective study consisted of cDNA or gDNA derived from T cells, B-cell-depleted T cells, or PBMCs. Deeply sampled blood TCRbeta repertoires from subjects exposed to, actively infected with, or recovered from COVID-19 were included in the dataset. A freely available public database, intended as a resource for researchers studying the immune response to SARS-CoV-2, is where the repertoires were released. The samples were drawn from two sources: the first 160 participants of the ongoing ImmuneRACE study, and fewer than 1,500 subjects contributed by 6 global collaborators. Nearly every sample came with metadata listing a de-identified subject ID, COVID-19 status, age in years and sex. Where HLA class I and class II types were available, the types were taken from metadata supplied by the sample provider, not from assay-based typing. Beyond this particular receptor, the publication reports: The quantity of clinical and demographic metadata differed by source and by participant and was supplied without curation.

TCRbeta CDR3 regions were amplified from genomic DNA using the immunoSEQ Assay, a bias-controlled multiplex PCR. As for the authors' bioinformatics: The number of nucleated cells in each sample was estimated by amplification of reference gene primers within the assay. Sequence reads were collapsed and filtered to measure the absolute abundance of every unique TCRbeta CDR3 rearrangement. For each sample, productive Simpson clonality was calculated as the square root of Simpson's diversity index across productive rearrangements. TCRdb limited this immuneACCESS table to in-frame rearrangements with V and J called. A share of clones is missing; checked studies link under half to unresolved V genes, and the rest is unexplained. V and J calls and clone size are given by that table; D and trimming were obtained from the DNA. The sample data list about 140,000 clones, and around 81% of these were observed just once. The top ten clonotypes cover approximately 8% of the sample.

Including cysteine and phenylalanine, the CDR3 has 15 amino acids. Of the read, only the CDR3 DNA is kept; its 45 bases are in frame from base 1. From a lookup of the germline V gene, CDR1 and CDR2 are ENHRY and SYGVKD. V lost 3 bases and J lost 1 base; the stretch between them is 13 bases long. Each collaborating institution followed its own protocols to collect whole blood in K2EDTA tubes. Collaborator samples were shipped for TCRbeta analysis as frozen whole blood, isolated PBMCs, or DNA extracted from either sample type. Source material: peripheral blood. The V and J genes are TRBV10-3 and TRBJ2-7; a tentative D match to TRBD2 spans 6 bases. This receptor was identified in a human donor in a cohort sampled during active COVID-19. CDR3 protein: CAISDSGLLSYEQYF. Read as DNA, the sequence is TGTGCCATCAGTGACTCGGGACTCCTTTCCTACGAGCAGTACTTC.